This TCR beta chain appears in the sequencing data of a study of blood T cells in healthy people across ages. Overall study results and limits: Older age coincided with a roughly linear decline in TCR beta diversity per million T cells. PBMCs were not sorted, which prevented a conclusive comparison of naive versus antigen-experienced cells. Both higher diversity and more naive CD4+ cells marked long-lived donors when set against aged donors.

The CDR3 runs 16 residues. V shed 3 bases, J shed 4 bases, and the junction held 5 bases outside the gene matches. CDR1 SGHTA and CDR2 FQGNSA come from the germline V gene. In the case of this clonotype: Its antigen remains unknown.

Through a sample-barcoded 5' primer and a J-beta primer mix, a second PCR was run for roughly 6 to 11 cycles. Using its own MiXCR run on the 5' RACE reads, TCRdb lists one record per CDR3 protein. The sample lists fewer than 950,000 distinct CDR3 sequences, 30% to 45% occurring once. The receptor was isolated from a young man in good health. The specimen was blood. The J gene is TRBJ2-3, the V gene TRBV7-2, with 12 bases that match TRBD2. Here the CDR3 DNA reads TGTGCCAGCAGCTTTAGACTAGCGGGGGACGCAGATACGCAGTATTTT. This gives the protein CASSFRLAGDADTQYF.